Sequencing of this T cell receptor beta chain was carried out in a study of T cell responses to AZD1222 COVID-19 vaccine. For the study at large: Pooling of second doses given at about 4 or about 12 weeks was done. General study results and limits: Seropositive AZD1222 recipients at baseline numbered only 5 or 6.

A remark on this clone: As yet, its antigen is unknown.

V shed 6 bases, J shed 5 bases, and the junction held 7 bases outside the gene matches. The CDR3 spans 14 residues. CDR1 and CDR2 (germline): MGHDK, SYGVNS. Generated by immunoSEQ multiplex PCR, the TCRdb table keeps only in-frame clones and is missing some. This repertoire shows around 150,000 clones, about 93% found once; its top ten account for about 0.64%. The rearrangement uses TRBV25-1 and TRBJ1-1; 9 bases line up with TRBD1. Specimen: peripheral blood, collected on day 0 of AZD1222 vaccination. This TCR came from an adult in good health. The CDR3 here is CASRGDRAVTEAFF. CDR3 sequence (DNA): TGTGCCAGCAGGGGGGACAGGGCGGTTACTGAAGCTTTCTTT.